The 26 T cell receptor beta chains in this list originate from one sample, sequenced in a study of PD-1 blockade in classical Hodgkin lymphoma. As for time point: cycle 4 day 1 (C4D1), after six to seven weeks of nivolumab. Brentuximab vedotin exposure varied, and every patient relapsed after autologous stem cell transplantation. Only in-frame clones appear in the TCRdb table, and some are missing; sequencing was by immunoSEQ multiplex PCR. Of 46,000 or so clones in the sample, around 80% are singletons; the top ten hold around 35%. Source: peripheral blood mononuclear cells (PBMCs), taken before the fourth cycle of nivolumab. The source of these receptors is a human donor with classical Hodgkin lymphoma.

This chain joins TRBV6-5 and TRBJ1-1, with D possibly matching TRBD1 (6 bases). With 6 bases removed from V and 1 base from J, the gap between germline ends came to 9 bases. CDR3 size: 13 residues. Germline V gene lookup returns CDR1 MNHEY and CDR2 SVGAGI. CDR3 in DNA: TGTGCCAGCAGCCCACAGGGGAACACTGAAGCTTTCTTT. Protein: CASSPQGNTEAFF.

The gene calls are TRBV7-2 and TRBJ2-5; TRBD2 matches at 10 bases. J gave up 5 bases and V 2 bases, and 8 bases lay outside the gene matches. The CDR3 runs 16 residues. Germline CDR1 SGHTA, CDR2 FQGNSA. As DNA, the CDR3 is TGTGCCAGCAGCTTACCACTAGCGGGGCTGCGGGAGACCCAGTACTTC. Encoded protein: CASSLPLAGLRETQYF.

The CDR3 DNA is TGTGCCAGCAGCCTCATCGGGGGGGCCTATGAGCAGTTCTTC. It is translated as CASSLIGGAYEQFF. The chain carries TRBV7-2 and TRBJ2-1; TRBD2 aligns across 8 bases. V gave up 5 bases and J gave up 8 bases; unmatched junction bases: 8. The length of the CDR3 is 14 residues. The germline V gene encodes CDR1 SGHTA and CDR2 FQGNSA.

The chain couples TRBV7-2 to TRBJ2-3, with 10 bases aligning to TRBD2. The CDR3 length is 16 residues. V trimming: 5 bases; J trimming: 2 bases; junction bases outside the gene matches: 7. Germline CDR1 is SGHTA and CDR2 is FQGNSA. The CDR3 is CASSLILAGATDTQYF. As DNA, the CDR3 is TGTGCCAGCAGCCTTATTCTAGCGGGGGCCACAGATACGCAGTATTTT.

This chain uses TRBV5-6 with TRBJ1-4, with unresolved D. The CDR3 is 14 amino acids. Per germline, CDR1 SGHDT and CDR2 YYEEEE. The V end lost 4 bases, the J end lost 8 bases, and 15 bases lay between the germline ends. CDR3 residues: CASSRTALPEKLFF. In DNA, the CDR3 is TGTGCCAGCAGCCGGACTGCGCTCCCAGAAAAACTGTTTTTT.

The chain is built from TRBV15 and TRBJ2-5; 14 nucleotides agree with TRBD2. The CDR3 extends over 16 amino acids. The V and J ends lost 7 bases and 3 bases, in that order; junction bases with no gene match: 7. CDR1 is LNHNV, CDR2 YYDKDF, per germline (reference sequence). The CDR3 coding sequence is TGTGCCACCAATCATCGACTAGCGGGGGGGAAAGAGACCCAGTACTTC. It is translated as CATNHRLAGGKETQYF.

The CDR3 reads CASSPQGTEFDRTF. CDR3 DNA sequence: TGTGCCAGCTCGCCGCAGGGGACGGAGTTTGACCGCACCTTC. This chain connects TRBV18 to TRBJ1-2; a possible D gene is TRBD1 (6 bases). V was clipped by 6 bases and J by 13 bases, with 24 bases between them. The CDR3 is made up of 14 amino acids. Germline V lookup: CDR1 KGHSH, CDR2 LQKENI.

The rearrangement joins TRBV28 to TRBJ1-6, with 7 nucleotides matching TRBD1. From germline, CDR1 is MDHEN and CDR2 SYDVKM. J lost 0 bases, V lost 9 bases, and 5 bases had no gene match. The CDR3 is 15 residues long. CDR3 region: CASLDRSSYNSPLHF. The CDR3 coding sequence is TGTGCCAGTTTGGACAGGAGCTCCTATAATTCACCCCTCCACTTT.

V and J are TRBV11-3 and TRBJ1-1; D remains ambiguous. This CDR3 contains 13 residues. Germline V gene sequence: CDR1 SGHNT, CDR2 YENEEA. Deletions cut 5 bases from V and 1 base from J, with 8 bases between. The CDR3 DNA reads TGTGCCAGCAGCCCGGTTGCGAACACTGAAGCTTTCTTT. This encodes CASSPVANTEAFF.

The chain is built from TRBV29-1 and TRBJ2-2; D may be TRBD1 (6 bases). CDR1 and CDR2 (germline): SQVTM, ANQGSEA. Trimming removed 6 bases at V and 8 bases at J, with 13 bases between. The CDR3 extends over 12 amino acids. The CDR3 nucleotides are TGCAGCGTCGGTGGAAGGGGGGGGGAGCTGTTTTTT. This codes for CSVGGRGGELFF.

The gene calls are TRBV9 and TRBJ1-5; the D is unclear. The germline CDR1 and CDR2 sequences are SGDLS and YYNGEE. Trimming shortened V by 7 bases and J by 5 bases, and 16 bases separated the two germline ends. This CDR3 is 14 amino acids long. CDR3 in amino acids: CASGQTSSDQPQHF. The DNA of the CDR3 is TGTGCCAGCGGCCAGACCAGCTCAGATCAGCCCCAGCATTTT.

This sequence joins TRBV7-3 and TRBJ1-2; D possibly corresponds to TRBD1 (6 bases). This CDR3 is built from 15 residues. CDR1 SGHTA and CDR2 FQGTGA come from the germline V gene. The V gene lost 5 bases and the J gene lost 8 bases, with 21 bases spanning the gap. The CDR3 loop reads CASSPDWQGMGGYTF. DNA for the CDR3: TGTGCCAGCAGCCCGGATTGGCAGGGGATGGGAGGCTACACCTTC.

The chain combines TRBV7-6 with TRBJ1-3, with D possibly being TRBD1 (6 bases). The germline V gene encodes CDR1 SGHVS and CDR2 FNYEAQ. Between the trimmed V and J ends, which lost 5 bases and 4 bases, there was a span of 18 bases. CDR3 length equals 16 residues. In DNA, the CDR3 is TGTGCCAGCAGCCTACGGTCCACAGGGCAGGGAAACACCATATATTTT. This sequence encodes CASSLRSTGQGNTIYF.

The chain links TRBV11-3 to TRBJ1-4; D unresolved. V dropped 1 base and J dropped 8 bases, with 8 bases sitting between them. Germline V gene lookup returns CDR1 SGHNT and CDR2 YENEEA. This CDR3 has 13 amino acids. The CDR3 DNA sequence: TGTGCCAGCAGCTTAGCAGGAGGCGAAAAACTGTTTTTT. As protein: CASSLAGGEKLFF.

The chain recombines TRBV7-9 with TRBJ1-3; no firm D call. Trimming removed 1 base at V and 4 bases at J, with 8 bases between. The CDR3 has 14 amino acids. The germline gives CDR1 SEHNR, CDR2 FQNEAQ (reference sequence). The CDR3 loop is CASSLVAEGNTIYF. CDR3 DNA sequence: TGTGCCAGCAGCTTAGTGGCTGAAGGAAACACCATATATTTT.

The genes are TRBV6-6 and TRBJ1-6, with TRBD1 as a possible D gene (5 bases). The CDR3 length is 15 residues. Germline V lookup: CDR1 MNHNY, CDR2 SVGAGI (reference sequence). Trimming shortened V by 6 bases and J by 7 bases, and 16 bases separated the two germline ends. The CDR3 loop reads CASSLLGDLNSPLHF. CDR3 sequence (DNA): TGTGCCAGCAGCCTGCTGGGGGACCTCAATTCACCCCTCCACTTT.

The V and J genes are TRBV4-2 and TRBJ2-3; 11 nucleotides align to TRBD1. There are 17 residues in the CDR3. Germline V gene data show CDR1 as LGHNA and CDR2 as YNFKEQ. The V and J ends lost 1 base and 7 bases, in that order; junction bases with no gene match: 10. The DNA of the CDR3 is TGTGCCAGCAGCCAAGGAACCGGACAGGGGGCGGGGAATACGCAGTATTTT. Translated, it gives CASSQGTGQGAGNTQYF.

This chain joins TRBV11-3 and TRBJ2-3; D might be TRBD2 (6 bases). The ends were cut back, 4 bases at V and 0 bases at J, with 11 bases in the middle. Germline lookup yields CDR1 SGHNT and CDR2 YENEEA. This CDR3 has 15 amino acids. For the CDR3, the DNA is TGTGCCAGCAGCTCAGCCGGGACTAGCACAGATACGCAGTATTTT. As protein: CASSSAGTSTDTQYF.

V is TRBV6-6 and J is TRBJ1-2; 7 bases align to TRBD1. Looked up from germline, CDR1 is MNHNY and CDR2 is SVGAGI (reference sequence). V was pared by 4 bases and J by 5 bases, with 7 bases of the junction left unmatched. This CDR3 is built from 14 residues. The CDR3, as DNA: TGTGCCAGCAGTTTAGCCGGGACAGCTTATGGCTACACCTTC. This gives the protein CASSLAGTAYGYTF.

J is TRBJ1-1 and V is TRBV19; no clear D. Trimming left V 3 bases short and J 3 bases short, with 11 bases between. Germline lookup yields CDR1 LNHDA and CDR2 SQIVND (reference sequence). The CDR3 runs to 14 residues. The CDR3 DNA reads as TGTGCCAGTAGTATTGGGAGGAGGGACACTGAAGCTTTCTTT. Protein: CASSIGRRDTEAFF.

J is TRBJ1-2 and V is TRBV9; TRBD1 matches 9 bases. Germline lookup yields CDR1 SGDLS and CDR2 YYNGEE. The CDR3 runs 15 residues. V lost 3 bases and J lost 4; bases outside the gene matches: 7. The CDR3 DNA follows: TGTGCCAGCAGCGGCTTACAGGGGGCGGGCTATGGCTACACCTTC. The encoded protein is CASSGLQGAGYGYTF.

The CDR3 loop reads CATATGGGGETQYF. CDR3 DNA sequence: TGCGCCACCGCGACAGGGGGTGGAGGAGAGACCCAGTACTTC. This chain joins TRBV10-2 and TRBJ2-5; 9 positions match TRBD1. This CDR3 region has 14 residues. The ends lost 10 bases at V and 4 bases at J; junction bases unmatched: 10. CDR1 and CDR2 from the germline V gene are WSHSY and SAAADI.

This clone has just one count. V usage is TRBV10-2 and J usage is TRBJ1-1; D possibly corresponds to TRBD1 (5 bases). The CDR3 is 13 amino acids. The V gene lost 1 base and the J gene lost 10 bases, with 13 bases spanning the gap. Germline CDR1 and CDR2: WSHSY and SAAADI. Written as DNA, the CDR3 is TGCGCCAGCAGTGAGTGGATGGGGCCCGGAGCTTTCTTT. Protein sequence: CASSEWMGPGAFF.

V gene TRBV9 combines with J gene TRBJ2-7, with a possible D match to TRBD1 (6 bases). The V gene lost 0 bases and the J gene lost 3 bases, with 10 bases spanning the gap. This CDR3 has 14 amino acids. In germline, CDR1 is SGDLS, CDR2 YYNGEE. In DNA, the CDR3 is TGTGCCAGCAGCGTAGGGAACAGGGACTACGAGCAGTACTTC. Translated: CASSVGNRDYEQYF.

This chain uses TRBV15 with TRBJ1-4; TRBD1 is a possible D gene (6 bases). Germline loops: CDR1 LNHNV, CDR2 YYDKDF (reference sequence). The V and J ends lost 6 bases and 0 bases respectively, with 11 bases between them. The CDR3 sequence is 15 residues long. The CDR3 loop reads CATRRNRATNEKLFF. For the CDR3, the DNA is TGTGCCACCAGACGAAACAGGGCAACTAATGAAAAACTGTTTTTT.

With respect to this clone: One junction end disagrees with the germline gene, perhaps due to a read error. The rearrangement links TRBV2 to TRBJ1-1; D possibly corresponds to TRBD1 (5 bases). The V gene's germline CDR1 is SNHLY and CDR2 FYNNEI. The CDR3 spans 11 residues. CDR3 DNA: TGTGCGAGCAGGGCAGAAGTGTACGCTTTCTTT. Protein product: CASRAEVYAFF.